One sample yielded the 14 T cell receptor beta chains listed below, sequenced in a study of cytomegalovirus exposure and HLA in healthy donors. 13 Jbeta primers and 60 Vbeta primers were used for the PCR. Sequencing was performed with immunoSEQ multiplex PCR; in TCRdb, only in-frame clones are kept and a portion is missing. The sample has roughly 59,000 clones, 65% to 80% seen once. The sequencing input was PBMCs. The receptor set was obtained from a man in his forties or fifties in good health and CMV-seropositive.

The chain couples TRBV6-6 to TRBJ1-5; D call uncertain. Germline-derived CDR1 and CDR2 are MNHNY and SVGAGI (reference sequence). There are 13 residues in the CDR3. The V end lost 7 bases, the J end lost 7 bases, and 14 bases lay between the germline ends. The chain's CDR3 is CASIPRPGQPQHF. The CDR3 DNA sequence: TGTGCCAGCATCCCCAGACCCGGGCAGCCCCAGCATTTT.

The chain couples TRBV19 to TRBJ2-3, with a possible D match to TRBD1 (6 bases). The germline V and J ends were trimmed by 4 bases and 0 bases, with 8 bases remaining between them. The CDR3 is 14 residues long. CDR1 is LNHDA and CDR2 is SQIVND in the germline V gene (reference sequence). The chain's CDR3 is CASSRTASTDTQYF. The CDR3 DNA reads TGTGCCAGTAGTAGGACAGCTAGCACAGATACGCAGTATTTT.

V and J are TRBV27 and TRBJ2-1; D gene unclear. V gave up 0 bases and J gave up 0 bases, with 6 bases separating them. CDR1 MNHEY and CDR2 SMNVEV come from the germline V gene (reference sequence). The CDR3 extends over 15 amino acids. DNA of the CDR3: TGTGCCAGCAGTTTATCGGGCAGCTCCTACAATGAGCAGTTCTTC. Amino acids: CASSLSGSSYNEQFF.

The chain couples TRBV6-1 to TRBJ1-5, with D possibly being TRBD1 (6 bases). The CDR3 loop spans 14 amino acids. CDR1 is MNHNS, CDR2 SASEGT, per germline. V lost 5 bases, J lost 7 bases, and 15 bases lay in between. CDR3: CASSPDRWDQPQHF. The CDR3 DNA follows: TGTGCCAGCAGTCCTGACAGGTGGGACCAGCCCCAGCATTTT.

In its sample, this clone was seen once. The gene calls are TRBV19 and TRBJ1-6; D possibly corresponds to TRBD1 (6 bases). Germline V CDR1 and CDR2: LNHDA, SQIVND (reference sequence). V lost 6 bases and J 8 bases, leaving 11 bases between the germline ends. This CDR3 is 13 amino acids long. The chain's CDR3 is CASRSKGDSPLHF. The CDR3 nucleotides read TGTGCCAGTAGATCCAAGGGGGATTCACCCCTCCACTTT.

The chain carries TRBV18 and TRBJ2-1, with D uncertain. CDR3 size: 13 residues. Germline V lookup: CDR1 KGHSH, CDR2 LQKENI. Trimming shortened V by 0 bases and J by 5 bases, and 5 bases separated the two germline ends. CDR3 residues: CASSPPSDNEQFF. CDR3 sequence (DNA): TGTGCCAGCTCACCACCGAGTGACAATGAGCAGTTCTTC. Variable domain in full (rest from reference TRBV18 and TRBJ2-1): NAGVMQNPRHLVRRRGQEARLRCSPMKGHSHVYWYRQLPEEGLKFMVYLQKENIIDESGMPKERFSAEFPKEGPSILRIQQVVRGDSAAYFCASSPPSDNEQFFGPGTRLTVL.

The chain carries TRBV18 and TRBJ1-2, with D tentatively TRBD1 (6 bases). V lost 6 bases and J 1 base, leaving 15 bases between the germline ends. CDR3 size: 15 residues. CDR1 and CDR2 (germline): KGHSH, LQKENI. The CDR3 sequence is CASSRGTYLNYGYTF. As DNA, the CDR3 is TGTGCCAGCTCTCGAGGGACATACCTTAACTATGGCTACACCTTC.

This clone showed up just a few times. The gene calls are TRBV4-2 and TRBJ1-3; a possible D gene is TRBD1 (5 bases). The CDR3 sequence is 16 residues long. Trimming took 0 bases from V and 3 from J, leaving 12 bases between them. In germline, CDR1 is LGHNA, CDR2 YNFKEQ. The CDR3 coding sequence is TGTGCCAGCAGCCAAGACGGGGGATTGGGTGGAAACACCATATATTTT. This translates into CASSQDGGLGGNTIYF.

This clone turned up a few times. This chain joins TRBV12-5 and TRBJ1-2, with no clear D. The CDR3 is made up of 14 amino acids. Deletions cut 1 base from V and 0 bases from J, with 6 bases between. Germline CDR1 reads LGHNT; CDR2 reads FRNRAP. CDR3 loop: CASGLAIANYGYTF. The CDR3, as DNA: TGTGCTAGTGGTTTGGCCATAGCTAACTATGGCTACACCTTC.

The V call is TRBV10-3, the J call TRBJ2-5; 12 positions match TRBD2. Trimming took 1 base from V and 1 from J; bases not matched to a gene: 1. CDR1 and CDR2 (germline): ENHRY, SYGVKD. The CDR3 is made up of 16 amino acids. CDR3 in DNA: TGTGCCATCAGTGAGTGGGGACTAGCGGGCCAAGAGACCCAGTACTTC. This gives the protein CAISEWGLAGQETQYF.

This clone was seen more than once but under ten times. The chain couples TRBV4-1 to TRBJ2-3; 12 bases line up with TRBD2. The CDR3 covers 17 residues. Trimming cost V 1 base and J 3 bases; bases outside gene matches: 5. Looked up from germline, CDR1 is MGHRA and CDR2 is YSYEKL. CDR3 DNA: TGCGCCAGCAGCCAAGCGGCTAGCGGGGGGGCGACAGATACGCAGTATTTT. This translates into CASSQAASGGATDTQYF.

The CDR3 reads CASSYRQDYGYTF. The CDR3 DNA follows: TGTGCCAGCAGTTATCGGCAGGATTATGGCTACACCTTC. This chain joins TRBV6-6 and TRBJ1-2; D call uncertain. CDR1 MNHNY and CDR2 SVGAGI come from the germline V gene (reference sequence). CDR3 length: 13 amino acids. The germline V and J ends were trimmed by 3 bases and 5 bases, with 10 bases remaining between them.

The J gene is TRBJ2-3, the V gene TRBV4-3; 7 bases fit TRBD1. Germline V gene sequence: CDR1 LGHNA, CDR2 YSLEER. Trimming took 1 base from V and 7 from J; bases not matched to a gene: 8. The CDR3 contains 15 residues. The CDR3 DNA is TGCGCCAGCAGCCAAGTTTTCACAGGGGTGCATACGCAGTATTTT. Encoded protein: CASSQVFTGVHTQYF.

V usage is TRBV15 and J usage is TRBJ2-7, with D maybe TRBD2 (6 bases). Looked up from germline, CDR1 is LNHNV and CDR2 is YYDKDF (reference sequence). V lost 1 base, J lost 6 bases, and 22 bases lay in between. The CDR3 loop spans 17 amino acids. CDR3 residues: CATSRVKGRGTLSEQYF. In DNA form, the CDR3 reads TGTGCCACCAGCAGAGTCAAGGGGCGGGGTACTCTAAGCGAGCAGTACTTC.